A single sample is the source of the 13 T cell receptor beta chains below, sequenced in a study of cytomegalovirus exposure and HLA in healthy donors. The method was immunoSEQ multiplex PCR; TCRdb's version includes in-frame clones alone and lacks a portion of them. The table records about 280,000 clones, around 87% of them present only once. Sequencing was carried out using PBMCs. The receptors originated from a young woman in good health and CMV-seronegative.

The chain has TRBV28 and TRBJ1-2; D is unclear. Trimming shortened V by 6 bases and J by 0 bases, and 20 bases separated the two germline ends. The CDR3 is 17 residues long. Germline V gene sequence: CDR1 MDHEN, CDR2 SYDVKM. CDR3: CASSPRRRQFSNYGYTF. CDR3 DNA: TGTGCCAGCAGCCCCCGACGGAGGCAGTTTTCTAACTATGGCTACACCTTC.

This sequence joins TRBV9 and TRBJ2-7; D is possibly TRBD2 (7 bases). The germline V and J ends were trimmed by 3 bases and 3 bases, with 16 bases remaining between them. CDR3 size: 15 residues. Germline V lookup: CDR1 SGDLS, CDR2 YYNGEE. The CDR3 sequence is CASSEGGTGRYEQYF. In nucleotides, the CDR3 is TGTGCCAGCAGCGAGGGGGGGACTGGTCGCTACGAGCAGTACTTC.

The rearrangement links TRBV5-1 to TRBJ2-1, with D possibly matching TRBD2 (5 bases). The germline V gene has CDR1 SGHRS and CDR2 YFSETQ. The ends were cut back, 0 bases at V and 5 bases at J, with 15 bases in the middle. CDR3 length: 16 residues. CDR3 DNA: TGCGCCAGCAGCTTGGAGCTCCGACTAACGAACAATGAGCAGTTCTTC. It is translated as CASSLELRLTNNEQFF.

V is TRBV19 and J is TRBJ1-5; TRBD1 matches 8 bases. The germline gives CDR1 LNHDA, CDR2 SQIVND (reference sequence). This CDR3 has 15 residues. J gave up 4 bases and V 4 bases, and 6 bases lay outside the gene matches. The CDR3 loop reads CASSTVDRVNQPQHF. The CDR3 DNA is TGTGCCAGTAGTACCGTGGACAGGGTAAATCAGCCCCAGCATTTT.

V is TRBV9 and J is TRBJ2-1, with TRBD2 identical over 12 bases. Trimming cost V 0 bases and J 10 bases; bases outside gene matches: 2. Germline V CDR1 and CDR2: SGDLS, YYNGEE. This CDR3 region has 14 residues. Here the CDR3 DNA reads TGTGCCAGCAGCGTAGTGGGGACTAGCGGGGAGCAGTTCTTC. Its translation is CASSVVGTSGEQFF.

The chain is built from TRBV6-4 and TRBJ2-1, with TRBD2 matching 10 bases. Germline assignment: CDR1 MRHNA and CDR2 SNTAGT. V gave up 5 bases and J gave up 0 bases; unmatched junction bases: 1. The CDR3 has 15 amino acids. CDR3 amino acids: CASSSSGSSYNEQFF. CDR3 nucleotide sequence: TGTGCCAGCAGTTCTAGCGGGAGCTCCTACAATGAGCAGTTCTTC.

The chain joins TRBV23-1 to TRBJ1-4, with a weak D call TRBD1 (5 bases). TRBV23-1 is classed as an ORF, of uncertain function. The CDR3 sequence is 17 residues long. The V and J ends lost 4 bases and 0 bases respectively, with 15 bases between them. CDR3 loop: CASSPSVPDTTNEKLFF. The CDR3 DNA is TGCGCCAGCAGTCCTTCTGTTCCGGACACAACTAATGAAAAACTGTTTTTT.

This chain joins TRBV13 and TRBJ2-7, with TRBD1 matching 8 bases. This CDR3 has 14 residues. Germline V gene lookup returns CDR1 PRHDT and CDR2 FYEKMQ (reference sequence). The V segment lost 4 bases and the J segment 1 base; nucleotides outside the gene matches: 3. The CDR3 coding sequence is TGTGCCAGCAGCTCCAGGGGGCCATCCTACGAGCAGTACTTC. Translating it yields CASSSRGPSYEQYF.

This clone appeared a single time. The chain combines TRBV5-8 with TRBJ1-2; no firm D call. The CDR3 is 16 residues long. Germline lookup yields CDR1 SGHTS and CDR2 YDEGEE. V was shortened by 0 bases and J by 2 bases, with 14 bases between the two germline ends. CDR3 sequence: CASSLVPFQANYGYTF. Written as DNA, the CDR3 is TGTGCCAGCAGCTTGGTGCCATTTCAGGCAAACTATGGCTACACCTTC.

This clone appeared a few times. CDR3 region: CASSWSRERSSPLHF. The CDR3 region has the DNA TGCGCCAGCAGCTGGAGCAGGGAACGGAGTTCACCCCTCCACTTT. J is TRBJ1-6 and V is TRBV5-1, with a weak D call TRBD1 (5 bases). The CDR3 loop spans 15 amino acids. Looked up from germline, CDR1 is SGHRS and CDR2 is YFSETQ. The V and J ends lost 3 bases and 9 bases respectively, with 16 bases between them.

The CDR3 nucleotides read TGTGCCAGCAGCTATTGGGGGGGCGAGGATCCAGATACGCAGTATTTT. Translated, it gives CASSYWGGEDPDTQYF. The rearrangement links TRBV9 to TRBJ2-3; tentatively, D is TRBD2 (7 bases). The CDR3 runs 16 residues. CDR1 is SGDLS and CDR2 is YYNGEE in the germline V gene. Trimming stripped 4 bases from V and 4 bases from J, with 19 bases between.

The rearrangement joins TRBV5-1 to TRBJ1-6; 10 nucleotides agree with TRBD1. Unmatched junction bases numbered 5, after V lost 4 bases and J lost 10 bases. Germline lookup yields CDR1 SGHRS and CDR2 YFSETQ. CDR3 length equals 14 residues. CDR3 amino acids: CASSLGTGESPLHF. The CDR3 DNA reads as TGCGCCAGCAGCCTGGGGACAGGGGAATCACCCCTCCACTTT.

On this clone: At the DNA level, this CDR3 is encoded by other sequences in the same sample as well. This chain joins TRBV29-1 and TRBJ2-7; a weak D match, TRBD1 (6 bases). Per the germline V gene, CDR1 is SQVTM and CDR2 is ANQGSEA. V was pared by 1 base and J by 4 bases, with 8 bases between. The CDR3 loop spans 12 amino acids. CDR3 in amino acids: CSVEVQGYEQYF. The CDR3 DNA reads as TGCAGCGTTGAAGTCCAGGGGTACGAGCAGTACTTC.